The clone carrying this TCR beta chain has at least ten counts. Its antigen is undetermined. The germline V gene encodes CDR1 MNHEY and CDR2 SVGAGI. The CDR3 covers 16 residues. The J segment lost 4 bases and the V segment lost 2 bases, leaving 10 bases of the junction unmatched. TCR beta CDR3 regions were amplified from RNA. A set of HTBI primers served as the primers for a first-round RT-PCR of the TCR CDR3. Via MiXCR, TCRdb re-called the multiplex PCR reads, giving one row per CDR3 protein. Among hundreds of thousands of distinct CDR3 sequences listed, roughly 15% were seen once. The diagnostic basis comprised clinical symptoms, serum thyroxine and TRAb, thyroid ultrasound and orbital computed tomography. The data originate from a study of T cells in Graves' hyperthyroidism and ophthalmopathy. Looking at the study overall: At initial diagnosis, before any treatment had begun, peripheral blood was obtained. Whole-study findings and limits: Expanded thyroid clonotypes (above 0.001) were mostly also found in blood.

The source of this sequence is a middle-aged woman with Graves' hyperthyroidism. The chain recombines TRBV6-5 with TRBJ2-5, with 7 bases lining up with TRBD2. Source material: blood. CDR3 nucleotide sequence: TGTGCCAGCAGTTACAGGAGGGAGGGTGGGGGAGAGACCCAGTACTTC. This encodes CASSYRREGGGETQYF.